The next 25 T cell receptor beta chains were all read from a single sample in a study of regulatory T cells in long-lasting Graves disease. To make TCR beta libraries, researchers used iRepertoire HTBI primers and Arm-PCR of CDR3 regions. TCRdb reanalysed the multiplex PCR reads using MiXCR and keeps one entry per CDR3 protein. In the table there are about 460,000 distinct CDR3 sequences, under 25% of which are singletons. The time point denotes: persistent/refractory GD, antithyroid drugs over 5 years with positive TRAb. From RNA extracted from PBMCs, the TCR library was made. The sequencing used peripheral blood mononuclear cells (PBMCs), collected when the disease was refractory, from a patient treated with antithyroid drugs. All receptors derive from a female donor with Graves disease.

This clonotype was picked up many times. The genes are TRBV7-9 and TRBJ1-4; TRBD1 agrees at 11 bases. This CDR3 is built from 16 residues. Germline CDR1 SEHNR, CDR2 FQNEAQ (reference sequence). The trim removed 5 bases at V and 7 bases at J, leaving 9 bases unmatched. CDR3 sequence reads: CASSQGQGARSEKLFF. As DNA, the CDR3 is TGTGCCAGCAGCCAAGGACAGGGGGCGCGGAGTGAAAAACTGTTTTTT.

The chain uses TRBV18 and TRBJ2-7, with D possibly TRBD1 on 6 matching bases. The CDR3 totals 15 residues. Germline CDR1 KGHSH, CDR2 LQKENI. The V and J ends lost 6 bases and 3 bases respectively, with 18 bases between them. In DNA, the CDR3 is TGTGCCAGCTCCTACGGGACACCGCTCGACTACGAGCAGTACTTC. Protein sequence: CASSYGTPLDYEQYF. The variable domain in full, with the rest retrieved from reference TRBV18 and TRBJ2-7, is NAGVMQNPRHLVRRRGQEARLRCSPMKGHSHVYWYRQLPEEGLKFMVYLQKENIIDESGMPKERFSAEFPKEGPSILRIQQVVRGDSAAYFCASSYGTPLDYEQYFGPGTRLTVT.

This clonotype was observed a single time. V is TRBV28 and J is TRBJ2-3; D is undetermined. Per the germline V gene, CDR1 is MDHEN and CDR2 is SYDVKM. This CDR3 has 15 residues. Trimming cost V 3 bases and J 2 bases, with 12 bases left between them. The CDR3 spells CASSFWAVYTDTQYF. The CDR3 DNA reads TGTGCCAGCAGTTTTTGGGCGGTCTACACAGATACGCAGTATTTT. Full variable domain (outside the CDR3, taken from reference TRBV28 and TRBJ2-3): DVKVTQSSRYLVKRTGEKVFLECVQDMDHENMFWYRQDPGLGLRLIYFSYDVKMKEKGDIPEGYSVSREKKERFSLILESASTNQTSMYLCASSFWAVYTDTQYFGPGTRLTVL.

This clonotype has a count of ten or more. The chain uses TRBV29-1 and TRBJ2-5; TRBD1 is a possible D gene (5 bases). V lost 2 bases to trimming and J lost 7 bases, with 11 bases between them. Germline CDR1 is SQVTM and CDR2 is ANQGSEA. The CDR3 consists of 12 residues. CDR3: CSVEWSQGTQYF. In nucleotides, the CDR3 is TGCAGCGTTGAATGGTCCCAGGGGACCCAGTACTTC. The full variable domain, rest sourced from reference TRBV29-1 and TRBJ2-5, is SAVISQKPSRDICQRGTSLTIQCQVDSQVTMMFWYRQQPGQSLTLIATANQGSEATYESGFVIDKFPISRPNLTFSTLTVSNMSPEDSSIYLCSVEWSQGTQYFGPGTRLLVL.

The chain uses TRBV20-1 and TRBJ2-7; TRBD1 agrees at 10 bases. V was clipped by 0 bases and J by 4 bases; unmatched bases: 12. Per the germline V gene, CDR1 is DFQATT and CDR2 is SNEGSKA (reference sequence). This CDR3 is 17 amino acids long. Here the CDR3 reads CSARDSARQGALYEQYF. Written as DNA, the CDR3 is TGCAGTGCTAGAGATTCAGCTCGACAGGGGGCGTTGTACGAGCAGTACTTC.

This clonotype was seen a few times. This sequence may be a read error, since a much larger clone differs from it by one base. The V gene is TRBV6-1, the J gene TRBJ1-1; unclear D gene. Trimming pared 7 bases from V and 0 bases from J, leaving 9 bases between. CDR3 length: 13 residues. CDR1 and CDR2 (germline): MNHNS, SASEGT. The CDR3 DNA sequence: TGTGCCAGCACCCCCGGGATGAACACTGAAGCTTTCTTT. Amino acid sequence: CASTPGMNTEAFF.

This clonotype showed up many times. DNA of the CDR3: TGTGCCAGCAGCCTCACGGGGAATCAGCCCCAGCATTTT. It translates to CASSLTGNQPQHF. This rearrangement joins TRBV7-2 to TRBJ1-5; D ambiguous. Looked up from germline, CDR1 is SGHTA and CDR2 is FQGNSA. With 5 bases removed from V and 4 bases from J, the gap between germline ends came to 9 bases. The CDR3 runs 13 residues.

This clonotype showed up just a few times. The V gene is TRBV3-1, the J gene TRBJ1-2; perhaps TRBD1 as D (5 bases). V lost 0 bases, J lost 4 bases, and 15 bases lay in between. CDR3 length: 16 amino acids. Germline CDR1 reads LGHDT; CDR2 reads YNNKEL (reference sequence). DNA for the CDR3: TGTGCCAGCAGCCAAGAGAACAGGATGAGATCCTATGGCTACACCTTC. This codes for CASSQENRMRSYGYTF. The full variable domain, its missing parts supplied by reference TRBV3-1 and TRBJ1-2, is DTAVSQTPKYLVTQMGNDKSIKCEQNLGHDTMYWYKQDSKKFLKIMFSYNNKELIINETVPNRFSPKSPDKAHLNLHINSLELGDSAVYFCASSQENRMRSYGYTFGSGTRLTVV.

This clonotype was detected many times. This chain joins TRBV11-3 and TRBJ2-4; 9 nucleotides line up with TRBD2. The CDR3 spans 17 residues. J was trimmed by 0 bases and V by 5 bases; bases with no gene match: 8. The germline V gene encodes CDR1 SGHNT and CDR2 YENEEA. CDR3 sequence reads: CASSPGKREVAKNIQYF. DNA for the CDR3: TGTGCCAGCAGCCCAGGGAAGCGGGAGGTAGCCAAAAACATTCAGTACTTC.

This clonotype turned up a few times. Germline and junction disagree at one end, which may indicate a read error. CDR3 amino acids: CASSEADGNTGELFF. The CDR3 bases are TGTGCTAGCAGCGAGGCCGACGGGAACACCGGGGAGCTGTTTTTT. This rearrangement joins TRBV7-7 to TRBJ2-2; D is uncertain. The V gene's germline CDR1 is SSHAT and CDR2 FNYEAQ (reference sequence). The CDR3 is 15 amino acids.

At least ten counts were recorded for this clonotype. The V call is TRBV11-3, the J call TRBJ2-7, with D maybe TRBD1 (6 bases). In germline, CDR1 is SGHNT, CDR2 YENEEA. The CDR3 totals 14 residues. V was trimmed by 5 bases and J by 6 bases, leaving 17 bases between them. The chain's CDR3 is CASSLGTLGTEQYF. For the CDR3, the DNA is TGTGCCAGCAGCCTTGGGACACTGGGAACCGAGCAGTACTTC.

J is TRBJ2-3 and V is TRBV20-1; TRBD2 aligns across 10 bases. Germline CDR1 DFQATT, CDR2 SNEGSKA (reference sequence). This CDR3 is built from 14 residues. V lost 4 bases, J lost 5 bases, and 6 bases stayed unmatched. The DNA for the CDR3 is TGCAGTGCTAACACGGGACTAGCGTTAGATACGCAGTATTTT. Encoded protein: CSANTGLALDTQYF.

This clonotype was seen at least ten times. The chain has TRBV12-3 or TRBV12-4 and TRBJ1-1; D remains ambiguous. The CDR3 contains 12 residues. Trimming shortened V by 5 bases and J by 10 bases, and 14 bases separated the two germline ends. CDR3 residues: CASSPPETRAFF. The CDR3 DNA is TGTGCCAGCAGTCCGCCTGAGACAAGAGCTTTCTTT.

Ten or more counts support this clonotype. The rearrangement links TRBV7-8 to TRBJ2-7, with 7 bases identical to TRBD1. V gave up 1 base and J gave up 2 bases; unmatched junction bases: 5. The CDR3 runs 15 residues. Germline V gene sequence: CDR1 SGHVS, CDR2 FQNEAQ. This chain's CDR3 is CASSLVGTATYEQYF. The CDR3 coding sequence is TGTGCCAGCAGCTTAGTGGGGACAGCCACCTACGAGCAGTACTTC.

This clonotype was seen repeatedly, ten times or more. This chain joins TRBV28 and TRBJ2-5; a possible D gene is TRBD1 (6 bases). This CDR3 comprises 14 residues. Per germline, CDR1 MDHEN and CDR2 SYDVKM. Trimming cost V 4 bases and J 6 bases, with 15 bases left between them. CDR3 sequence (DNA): TGTGCCAGCAGTTCCAACCCACAGGGAAAGACCCAGTACTTC. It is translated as CASSSNPQGKTQYF.

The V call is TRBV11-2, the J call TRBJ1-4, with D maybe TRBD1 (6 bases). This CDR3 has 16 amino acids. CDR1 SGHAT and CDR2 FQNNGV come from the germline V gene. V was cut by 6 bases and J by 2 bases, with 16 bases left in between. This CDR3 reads CASSFSTGFTNEKLFF. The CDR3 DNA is TGTGCCAGCAGTTTCTCCACAGGGTTCACTAATGAAAAACTGTTTTTT. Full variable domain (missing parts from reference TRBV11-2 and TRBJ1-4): EAGVAQSPRYKIIEKRQSVAFWCNPISGHATLYWYQQILGQGPKLLIQFQNNGVVDDSQLPKDRFSAERLKGVDSTLKIQPAKLEDSAVYLCASSFSTGFTNEKLFFGSGTQLSVL.

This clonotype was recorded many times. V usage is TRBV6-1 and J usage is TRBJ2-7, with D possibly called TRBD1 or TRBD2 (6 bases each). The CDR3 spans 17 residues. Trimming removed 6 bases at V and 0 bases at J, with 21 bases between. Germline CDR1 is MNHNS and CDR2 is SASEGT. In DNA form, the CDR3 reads TGTGCCAGCAGACCAGCGGACCGGGGGCGAAGCTCCTACGAGCAGTACTTC. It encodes CASRPADRGRSSYEQYF.

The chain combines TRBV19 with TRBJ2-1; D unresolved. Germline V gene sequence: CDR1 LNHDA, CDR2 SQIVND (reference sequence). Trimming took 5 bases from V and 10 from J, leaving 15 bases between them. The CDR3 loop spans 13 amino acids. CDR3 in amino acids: CASSLQTPTEQFF. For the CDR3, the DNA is TGTGCCAGTAGTTTACAGACCCCTACCGAGCAGTTCTTC.

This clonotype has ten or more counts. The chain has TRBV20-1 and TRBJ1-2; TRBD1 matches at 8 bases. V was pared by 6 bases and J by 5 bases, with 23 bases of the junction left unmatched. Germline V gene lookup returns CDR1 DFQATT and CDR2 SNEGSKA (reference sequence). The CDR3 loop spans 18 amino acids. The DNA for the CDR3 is TGCAGTGCCTTACGTTCCGGCGCGGGCAGGGGGCTAGAGTATGGCTACACCTTC. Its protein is CSALRSGAGRGLEYGYTF.

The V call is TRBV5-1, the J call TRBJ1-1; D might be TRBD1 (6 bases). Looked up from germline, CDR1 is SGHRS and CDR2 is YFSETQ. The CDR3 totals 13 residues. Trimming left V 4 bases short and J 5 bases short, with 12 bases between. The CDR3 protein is CASSPGTPTEAFF. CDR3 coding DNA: TGCGCCAGCAGCCCAGGGACACCTACTGAAGCTTTCTTT.

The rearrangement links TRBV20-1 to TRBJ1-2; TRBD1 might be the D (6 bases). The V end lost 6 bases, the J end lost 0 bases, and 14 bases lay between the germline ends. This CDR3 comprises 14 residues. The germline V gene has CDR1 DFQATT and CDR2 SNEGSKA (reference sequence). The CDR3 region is CSASDSSANYGYTF. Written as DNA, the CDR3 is TGCAGTGCCTCGGACAGCTCAGCTAACTATGGCTACACCTTC.

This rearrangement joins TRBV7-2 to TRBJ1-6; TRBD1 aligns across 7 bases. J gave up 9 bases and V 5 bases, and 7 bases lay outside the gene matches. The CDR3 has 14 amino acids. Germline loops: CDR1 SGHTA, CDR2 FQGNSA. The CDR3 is CASSIQGEGSPLHF. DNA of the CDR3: TGTGCCAGCAGCATCCAGGGGGAGGGTTCACCCCTCCACTTT.

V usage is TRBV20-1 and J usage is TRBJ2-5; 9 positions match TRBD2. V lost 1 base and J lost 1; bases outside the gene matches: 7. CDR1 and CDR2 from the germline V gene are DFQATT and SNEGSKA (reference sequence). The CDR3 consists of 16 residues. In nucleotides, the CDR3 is TGCAGTGCTAGAGGACCCGAGCGGGGGGTCCAAGAGACCCAGTACTTC. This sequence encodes CSARGPERGVQETQYF.

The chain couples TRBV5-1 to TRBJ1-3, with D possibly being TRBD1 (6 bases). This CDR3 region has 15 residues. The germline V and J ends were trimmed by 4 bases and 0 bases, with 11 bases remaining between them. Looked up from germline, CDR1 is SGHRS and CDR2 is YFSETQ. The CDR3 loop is CASSLTGPSGNTIYF. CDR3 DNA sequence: TGCGCCAGCAGCCTGACAGGACCCTCTGGAAACACCATATATTTT.

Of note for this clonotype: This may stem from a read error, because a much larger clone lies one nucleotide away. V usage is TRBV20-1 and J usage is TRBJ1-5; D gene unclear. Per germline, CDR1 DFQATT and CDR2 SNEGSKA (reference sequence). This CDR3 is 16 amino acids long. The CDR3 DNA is TGCGGTGCTAGAGATGGAGGGTTAGTAGGCAATCAGCCCCAGCATTTT. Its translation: CGARDGGLVGNQPQHF.